These 23 T cell receptor beta chains share one sample of origin, sequenced in a study of T cell clonotyping in hematopoietic cell transplantation (dated by TCRdb to the early 2020s). Library preparation employed the immunoSEQ multiplex PCR assay. Imported from immuneACCESS, the table was reduced by TCRdb to in-frame sequences with V and J called. These copies leave out some clones; in studies compared against another copy, an unresolved V gene accounts for under half, and the cause of the remainder is not known. Across this sample there are 25,000 to 35,000 clones, with just over 90% seen only once. The ten largest clones capture approximately 2.1% of the sample. The time point label, as the study defines it: recipient sample about 28 days before transplant, after cytoreduction. The sample in question was peripheral blood mononuclear cells, obtained before stem cell transplant. The receptors come from a man aged 50 to 59 with acute myeloid leukemia. Some clones in this sample may be carry-over from other donors' samples.

The chain joins TRBV5-4 to TRBJ2-3, with 8 nucleotides matching TRBD2. The germline V gene has CDR1 SGHNT and CDR2 YYREEE (reference sequence). This CDR3 is 16 amino acids long. Trimming cost V 4 bases and J 3 bases; bases outside gene matches: 10. CDR3 sequence (DNA): TGTGCCAGCAGCCCGGGGGGGAGGCTGGGAACAGATACGCAGTATTTT. It yields the protein CASSPGGRLGTDTQYF.

The chain links TRBV4-1 to TRBJ1-4; TRBD1 agrees at 8 bases. Trimming cost V 4 bases and J 8 bases; bases outside gene matches: 6. The germline CDR1 and CDR2 sequences are MGHRA and YSYEKL. The CDR3 has 14 amino acids. The CDR3 loop is CASSPGQALEKLFF. The CDR3 DNA reads TGCGCCAGCAGCCCGGGACAGGCGCTGGAAAAACTGTTTTTT.

The CDR3 reads CASSIAGGPFNEQFF. The CDR3 coding sequence is TGTGCCAGCAGTATAGCGGGAGGCCCGTTTAATGAGCAGTTCTTC. The chain links TRBV6-4 to TRBJ2-1, with 10 bases that match TRBD2. This CDR3 is built from 15 residues. Unmatched junction bases numbered 8, after V lost 5 bases and J lost 7 bases. Germline CDR1 reads MRHNA; CDR2 reads SNTAGT.

This chain links TRBV28 with TRBJ1-4; tentative D call: TRBD1 (5 bases). CDR3 size: 15 residues. Trimming took off 8 bases at V and 5 bases at J, with 18 bases between the two ends. The germline gives CDR1 MDHEN, CDR2 SYDVKM. The CDR3 bases are TGTGCCAGCTTTGGCGGGACCTTATTCAATGAAAAACTGTTTTTT. As protein: CASFGGTLFNEKLFF. Together with reference TRBV28 and TRBJ1-4, the CDR3 gives the full variable domain: DVKVTQSSRYLVKRTGEKVFLECVQDMDHENMFWYRQDPGLGLRLIYFSYDVKMKEKGDIPEGYSVSREKKERFSLILESASTNQTSMYLCASFGGTLFNEKLFFGSGTQLSVL.

This rearrangement joins TRBV15 to TRBJ2-1, with TRBD2 matching over 14 bases. The CDR3 runs 12 residues. The junction had 1 base not matched to a gene; V was cut back by 5 bases and J by 13 bases. Germline CDR1 reads LNHNV; CDR2 reads YYDKDF (reference sequence). CDR3: CATSGTSGRQFF. The CDR3 DNA follows: TGTGCCACCAGCGGGACTAGCGGGAGACAGTTCTTC.

The chain is built from TRBV28 and TRBJ1-3; the D gene is possibly TRBD1 (6 bases). Germline V CDR1 and CDR2: MDHEN, SYDVKM. CDR3 length equals 14 residues. The V end was cut by 6 bases, the J end by 0 bases, with 9 bases between. CDR3 DNA: TGTGCCAGCAGGGGAGGGGGCTCTGGAAACACCATATATTTT. Residues: CASRGGGSGNTIYF. The complete variable domain, with remaining parts taken from reference TRBV28 and TRBJ1-3, reads DVKVTQSSRYLVKRTGEKVFLECVQDMDHENMFWYRQDPGLGLRLIYFSYDVKMKEKGDIPEGYSVSREKKERFSLILESASTNQTSMYLCASRGGGSGNTIYFGEGSWLTVV.

The rearrangement joins TRBV30 to TRBJ1-2; no reliable D call. From germline, CDR1 is GTSNPN and CDR2 SVGIG (reference sequence). CDR3 size: 14 residues. V lost 1 base and J 3 bases, leaving 12 bases between the germline ends. The DNA for the CDR3 is TGTGCCTGGAGTGATCTTCTGTTCTACTATGGCTACACCTTC. It translates to CAWSDLLFYYGYTF.

V gene TRBV5-4 combines with J gene TRBJ1-2; no definite D call. The germline gives CDR1 SGHNT, CDR2 YYREEE (reference sequence). The CDR3 spans 15 residues. Trimming shortened V by 0 bases and J by 5 bases, and 14 bases separated the two germline ends. Here the CDR3 DNA reads TGTGCCAGCAGCTTGGGGCAGGTCGTTGAGTATGGCTACACCTTC. It translates to CASSLGQVVEYGYTF.

In its sample, this clone was seen once. V and J are TRBV6-4 and TRBJ2-2, with D maybe TRBD1 (5 bases). The CDR3 is 15 amino acids. Between the trimmed V and J ends, which lost 8 bases and 0 bases, there was a span of 13 bases. Germline-derived CDR1 and CDR2 are MRHNA and SNTAGT. The CDR3 DNA sequence: TGTGCCAGCCGGATCGACAGCCCGAACACCGGGGAGCTGTTTTTT. Protein product: CASRIDSPNTGELFF.

The chain employs TRBV2 and TRBJ2-5; 8 nucleotides agree with TRBD1. Germline-derived CDR1 and CDR2 are SNHLY and FYNNEI. The V gene end was trimmed by 6 bases and the J gene end by 5 bases; junction bases not matched to a gene: 17. CDR3 length: 17 residues. CDR3 region: CASSQPPGTGTWETQYF. The CDR3 coding sequence is TGTGCCAGCAGCCAGCCCCCGGGGACAGGTACCTGGGAGACCCAGTACTTC.

This clone has only a few counts. The chain employs TRBV7-6 and TRBJ1-6, with D unresolved. V was trimmed by 5 bases and J by 6 bases, leaving 14 bases between them. Germline CDR1 is SGHVS and CDR2 is FNYEAQ. The CDR3 is 15 residues long. CDR3 DNA sequence: TGTGCCAGCAGCCCATTAAGCCTCCCTAATTCACCCCTCCACTTT. Its translation is CASSPLSLPNSPLHF.

The chain joins TRBV4-1 to TRBJ2-3; 8 nucleotides agree with TRBD2. Trimming took 3 bases from V and 0 from J; bases not matched to a gene: 5. This CDR3 comprises 16 residues. The germline V gene encodes CDR1 MGHRA and CDR2 YSYEKL. This chain's CDR3 is CASSHGGGGSTDTQYF. The CDR3 DNA reads as TGCGCCAGCAGCCATGGCGGCGGGGGGAGCACAGATACGCAGTATTTT.

The V call is TRBV5-6, the J call TRBJ1-3; D is unresolved. The CDR3 length is 11 residues. The germline CDR1 and CDR2 sequences are SGHDT and YYEEEE. The CDR3 loop is CPPPTGNTIYF. In DNA form, the CDR3 reads TGTCCCCCTCCCACTGGAAACACCATATATTTT.

This clone was counted once. The genes are TRBV10-3 and TRBJ1-1; D not resolved. V lost 4 bases and J 5 bases, leaving 11 bases between the germline ends. This CDR3 region has 13 residues. Germline CDR1 reads ENHRY; CDR2 reads SYGVKD. The chain's CDR3 is CAISGQVGTEAFF. DNA for the CDR3: TGTGCCATCAGTGGTCAGGTAGGAACTGAAGCTTTCTTT.

The chain couples TRBV4-2 to TRBJ2-1; 8 bases are shared with TRBD1. Germline CDR1 is LGHNA and CDR2 is YNFKEQ. This CDR3 has 17 amino acids. Unmatched junction bases numbered 11, after V lost 0 bases and J lost 7 bases. The CDR3 region is CASSQDIRDRGRNEQFF. In nucleotides, the CDR3 is TGTGCCAGCAGCCAAGATATTAGAGACAGGGGAAGGAATGAGCAGTTCTTC.

This rearrangement joins TRBV5-4 to TRBJ2-5; TRBD1 aligns across 8 bases. Germline lookup yields CDR1 SGHNT and CDR2 YYREEE (reference sequence). The V gene end was trimmed by 4 bases and the J gene end by 4 bases; junction bases not matched to a gene: 6. The CDR3 is 14 residues long. In nucleotides, the CDR3 is TGTGCCAGCAGCCCAGGGGGCAGAGGAGAGACCCAGTACTTC. Protein sequence: CASSPGGRGETQYF.

A single count supports this clone. The chain has TRBV5-1 and TRBJ2-1; the D gene could be TRBD1 or TRBD2 (6 bases each). V was cut by 0 bases and J by 8 bases, with 15 bases left in between. The CDR3 length is 15 residues. Germline CDR1 SGHRS, CDR2 YFSETQ. The CDR3 DNA follows: TGCGCCAGCAGCTTGGTCCCGGGGGCCTTGGATGAGCAGTTCTTC. This sequence encodes CASSLVPGALDEQFF. Full variable domain (rest looked up from reference TRBV5-1 and TRBJ2-1): KAGVTQTPRYLIKTRGQQVTLSCSPISGHRSVSWYQQTPGQGLQFLFEYFSETQRNKGNFPGRFSGRQFSNSRSEMNVSTLELGDSALYLCASSLVPGALDEQFFGPGTRLTVL.

This rearrangement joins TRBV30 to TRBJ1-2, with a weak D call TRBD1 (5 bases). With 3 bases removed from V and 7 bases from J, the gap between germline ends came to 9 bases. Germline values: CDR1 GTSNPN, CDR2 SVGIG (reference sequence). This CDR3 spans 11 amino acids. The CDR3 DNA follows: TGTGCCTGGAGCGGGGGTGGTGGCTACACCTTC. Translation: CAWSGGGGYTF.

The chain links TRBV5-1 to TRBJ1-4; D perhaps matches TRBD1 (5 bases). Trimming took off 4 bases at V and 8 bases at J, with 15 bases between the two ends. This CDR3 has 14 residues. Germline V lookup: CDR1 SGHRS, CDR2 YFSETQ. CDR3 bases: TGCGCCAGCAGCCCCAGGGTGGGGGGAGAAAAACTGTTTTTT. Its translation is CASSPRVGGEKLFF.

The chain links TRBV4-2 to TRBJ1-2; possible D gene TRBD1, 5 bases. The CDR3 contains 18 residues. V was trimmed by 2 bases and J by 4 bases, leaving 23 bases between them. CDR1 is LGHNA, CDR2 YNFKEQ, per germline. CDR3 in amino acids: CASSQMNTGPSRVYGYTF. CDR3 DNA sequence: TGTGCCAGCAGCCAAATGAACACGGGACCTTCAAGGGTCTATGGCTACACCTTC.

The chain has TRBV5-1 and TRBJ2-1; TRBD2 matches at 7 bases. This CDR3 has 12 residues. Trimming at V came to 3 bases and at J to 6 bases, leaving 0 bases not matched to a gene. Per germline, CDR1 SGHRS and CDR2 YFSETQ. CDR3 amino acids: CASSSGGNEQFF. DNA of the CDR3: TGCGCCAGCAGCTCGGGGGGCAATGAGCAGTTCTTC.

This chain links TRBV6-1 with TRBJ2-2; 10 nucleotides agree with TRBD2. Trimming took 2 bases from V and 2 from J; bases not matched to a gene: 5. The CDR3 covers 17 residues. CDR1 is MNHNS, CDR2 SASEGT, per germline. The CDR3 sequence: CASSELAGALNTGELFF. CDR3 nucleotide sequence: TGTGCCAGCAGTGAACTAGCGGGGGCTCTAAACACCGGGGAGCTGTTTTTT.

Here the CDR3 DNA reads TGTGCCAGCAGCGCCGGGACATACCAAGAGACCCAGTACTTC. Protein product: CASSAGTYQETQYF. The chain employs TRBV7-2 and TRBJ2-5, with D maybe TRBD1 (6 bases). The V end was cut by 5 bases, the J end by 0 bases, with 10 bases between. CDR1 is SGHTA, CDR2 FQGNSA, per germline. This CDR3 region has 14 residues.